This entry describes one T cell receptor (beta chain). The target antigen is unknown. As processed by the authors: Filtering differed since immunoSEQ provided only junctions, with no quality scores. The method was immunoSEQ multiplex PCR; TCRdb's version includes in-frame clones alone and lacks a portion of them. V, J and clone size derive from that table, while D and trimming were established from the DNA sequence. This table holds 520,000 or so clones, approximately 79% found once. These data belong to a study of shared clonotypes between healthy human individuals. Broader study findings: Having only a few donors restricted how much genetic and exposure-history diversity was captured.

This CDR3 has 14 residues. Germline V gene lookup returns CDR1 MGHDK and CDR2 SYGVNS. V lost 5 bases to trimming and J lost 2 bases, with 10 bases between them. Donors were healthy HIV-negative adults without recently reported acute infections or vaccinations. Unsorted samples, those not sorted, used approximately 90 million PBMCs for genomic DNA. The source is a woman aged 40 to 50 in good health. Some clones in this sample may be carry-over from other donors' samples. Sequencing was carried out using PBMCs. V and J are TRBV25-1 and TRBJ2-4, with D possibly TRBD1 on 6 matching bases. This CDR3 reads CASSSQGTKNIQYF. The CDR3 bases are TGTGCCAGCAGTTCCCAGGGGACCAAAAACATTCAGTACTTC.